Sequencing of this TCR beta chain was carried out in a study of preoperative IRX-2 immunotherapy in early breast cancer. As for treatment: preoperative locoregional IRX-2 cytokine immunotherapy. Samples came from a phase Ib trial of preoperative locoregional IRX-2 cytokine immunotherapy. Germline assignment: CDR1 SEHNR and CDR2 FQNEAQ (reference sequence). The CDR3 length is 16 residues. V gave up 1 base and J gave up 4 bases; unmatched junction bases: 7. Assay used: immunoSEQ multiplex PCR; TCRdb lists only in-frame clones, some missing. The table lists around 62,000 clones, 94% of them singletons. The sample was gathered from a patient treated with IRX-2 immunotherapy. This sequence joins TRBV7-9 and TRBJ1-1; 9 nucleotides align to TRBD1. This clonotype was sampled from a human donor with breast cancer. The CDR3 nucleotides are TGTGCCAGCAGCTTAGGACTGACAGGGGGTGGCACTGAAGCTTTCTTT. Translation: CASSLGLTGGGTEAFF. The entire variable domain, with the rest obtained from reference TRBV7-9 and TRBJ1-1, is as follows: DTGVSQNPRHKITKRGQNVTFRCDPISEHNRLYWYRQTLGQGPEFLTYFQNEAQLEKSRLLSDRFSAERPKGSFSTLEIQRTEQGDSAMYLCASSLGLTGGGTEAFFGQGTRLTVV.